A selection of T cell receptor beta chains follows, all from one sample in a study of beta chain features in type 1 diabetes. Libraries were prepared by immunoSEQ multiplex PCR; TCRdb keeps only in-frame clonotypes and omits some of them. The data hold more than 250,000 clones, with over 20% observed a single time. The sample taken for sequencing was naive CD4+ T cells from blood. The receptors were gathered from a woman in her forties with type 1 diabetes. Both conserved end residues are part of each CDR3. The D gene is left open where the match is weak. The size field is filled for only some rows; it gives once, few, many or a size class.

NA,TRBD1,TRBV9,TRBJ1-3,TGTGCCAGCAGCGCCCGAGTAGGGACAGGGGGAAACACCATATATTTT,CASSARVGTGGNTIYF
NA,TRBD1,TRBV29-1,TRBJ1-4,TGCAGCGTGACCCGGGACAGGAATGAAAAACTGTTTTTT,CSVTRDRNEKLFF
few,NA,TRBV18,TRBJ2-1,TGTGCCAGCTCACCACCCAGGCTAGGGGGGGCCGATGAGCAGTTCTTC,CASSPPRLGGADEQFF
NA,TRBD1,TRBV5-4,TRBJ1-6,TGTGCCAGCAGCCAAGACAGGGGTAATTCACCCCTCCACTTT,CASSQDRGNSPLHF
NA,NA,TRBV18,TRBJ2-7,TGTGCCAGCTCACCATCTCGAGAGCCCTACGAGCAGTACTTC,CASSPSREPYEQYF
few,TRBD1,TRBV5-1,TRBJ2-1,TGCGCCAGCAGCACAGGGACAGGAGAACCCTACAATGAGCAGTTCTTC,CASSTGTGEPYNEQFF
few,NA,TRBV7-9,TRBJ2-6,TGTGCCAGCAGCTTTGAGGGGGCCAACGTCCTGACTTTC,CASSFEGANVLTF
NA,NA,TRBV30,TRBJ2-5,TGTGCCTGGAGTGAATTCCTCCAAGAGACCCAGTACTTC,CAWSEFLQETQYF
NA,TRBD2,TRBV27,TRBJ2-3,TGTGCCAGCAAACCGGGGGGAGGCACAGATACGCAGTATTTT,CASKPGGGTDTQYF
few,NA,TRBV5-4,TRBJ1-2,TGTGCCAGCAGCGCGGCTACCCGCTATGGCTACACCTTC,CASSAATRYGYTF
few,TRBD2,TRBV5-4,TRBJ2-5,TGTGCCAGCAGCTTGATCGGGGAGGGGACCCAGTACTTC,CASSLIGEGTQYF
NA,TRBD1,TRBV7-8,TRBJ2-5,TGTGCCAGCAGCTCCGACAGGGACGGGGTAGAGACCCAGTACTTC,CASSSDRDGVETQYF
few,NA,TRBV30,TRBJ1-1,TGTGCCTGGAGTCGCGGCACTGAAGCTTTCTTT,CAWSRGTEAFF
NA,NA,TRBV30,TRBJ2-7,TGTGCCTGGAGTGTAGCAGGGGATCCCTACGAGCAGTACTTC,CAWSVAGDPYEQYF
few,TRBD1,TRBV9,TRBJ2-4,TGTGCCAGCAGCCCTTGGACAGGGTCAATCGGAGACATTCAGTACTTC,CASSPWTGSIGDIQYF
NA,NA,TRBV30,TRBJ1-5,TGTGCCTGGAGTTATGGAGGGAGCCGCAATCAGCCCCAGCATTTT,CAWSYGGSRNQPQHF
NA,TRBD2,TRBV9,TRBJ2-2,TGTGCCAGCAGCGTGGGGAGCGGGGGTCACCTCACCGGGGAGCTGTTTTTT,CASSVGSGGHLTGELFF
few,NA,TRBV5-4,TRBJ1-1,TGTGCCAGCACCCTGGACAGTTTGACTGAAGCTTTCTTT,CASTLDSLTEAFF
NA,TRBD2,TRBV4-3,TRBJ2-3,TGCGCCAGCAGCCAAGATACGGGGGGGGTGCGGGATACGCAGTATTTT,CASSQDTGGVRDTQYF
NA,TRBD1,TRBV7-2,TRBJ2-7,TGTGCCAGCAGCTTAGGCAGGGGGAGACTCTACGAGCAGTACTTC,CASSLGRGRLYEQYF
NA,TRBD1,TRBV9,TRBJ2-7,TGTGCCAGCAGCGCCAATTACAGGGGTTACGAGCAGTACTTC,CASSANYRGYEQYF
few,NA,TRBV11-2,TRBJ2-1,TGTGCCAGCAGCTTAGGTTTCAGGGTAGACAATGAGCAGTTCTTC,CASSLGFRVDNEQFF
NA,TRBD2,TRBV2,TRBJ2-1,TGTGCCAGCAGTGGGGGGACTAAGCGGGGCAGCTCCTACAATGAGCAGTTCTTC,CASSGGTKRGSSYNEQFF
NA,TRBD2,TRBV30,TRBJ2-7,TGTGCCTGGAGTGGGGGGGGATACTCCTACGAGCAGTACTTC,CAWSGGGYSYEQYF
few,TRBD2,TRBV5-1,TRBJ2-1,TGCGCCAGCAGCCCCCCGGGGACTAGCGGCGCGTACAATGAGCAGTTCTTC,CASSPPGTSGAYNEQFF
few,TRBD2,TRBV4-3,TRBJ2-3,TGCGCCAGCAGCCGGGGGGGAATAACAGATACGCAGTATTTT,CASSRGGITDTQYF
few,TRBD1,TRBV30,TRBJ1-5,TGTGCCTGGAGTCGAAGACAGGGGAATCAGCCCCAGCATTTT,CAWSRRQGNQPQHF
few,TRBD1,TRBV27,TRBJ2-5,TGTGCCAGCAGCTCCCCGGGACAGGGCCAAGAGACCCAGTACTTC,CASSSPGQGQETQYF
NA,NA,TRBV5-1,TRBJ1-2,TGCGCCAGCAGCTTAGGTGGGCAGTCAGCTAACTATGGCTACACCTTC,CASSLGGQSANYGYTF
NA,TRBD2,TRBV29-1,TRBJ2-3,TGCAGCGCTGCCCCTCCGGGACTAGCGGCAGATACGCAGTATTTT,CSAAPPGLAADTQYF
NA,NA,TRBV30,TRBJ2-1,TGTGCCTGGAGCCTCGTCGGCGGTAACTACAATGAGCAGTTCTTC,CAWSLVGGNYNEQFF
NA,TRBD1,TRBV7-7,TRBJ2-5,TGTGCTAGCAGCCAAGTACAGGGGGGCGCAGAGACCCAGTACTTC,CASSQVQGGAETQYF
NA,NA,TRBV11-2,TRBJ1-1,TGTGCCAGCAGCTGGGGGGTAAACACTGAAGCTTTCTTT,CASSWGVNTEAFF
NA,NA,TRBV30,TRBJ1-2,TGTGCCTTCTTGCGGCAGGGCGAATCCTCTTATGGCTACACCTTC,CAFLRQGESSYGYTF
NA,TRBD1,TRBV9,TRBJ1-2,TGTGCCAGCAGCTCTCGGACAGGGGCGAAAAGTGGCTACACCTTC,CASSSRTGAKSGYTF
NA,TRBD2,TRBV15,TRBJ2-1,TGTGCCACCAGCAGAGTACTTTCTAGCGGGTCTCGGTTCTTC,CATSRVLSSGSRFF
NA,NA,TRBV27,TRBJ1-2,TGTGCCAGCAGTGCCATGGGAGGGACCTATGGCTACACCTTC,CASSAMGGTYGYTF
few,TRBD2,TRBV29-1,TRBJ2-3,TGCAGCGTTATCCGGACTAGTCCTATCACAGATACGCAGTATTTT,CSVIRTSPITDTQYF